What follows is one T cell receptor (beta chain) and its context. This entry is derived from a study of shared clonotypes between healthy human individuals. The overall study: Those who served as donors were a couple of women and three men between the ages of 18 and 49.

Germline CDR1 is SGHNT and CDR2 is YYREEE (reference sequence). The CDR3 is 17 residues long. Between the trimmed V and J ends, which lost 4 bases and 5 bases, there was a span of 24 bases. This was a deep-level run. Sequencing used immunoSEQ multiplex PCR; TCRdb keeps in-frame clones, though not all of them. Here the sample spans just over 2,000,000 clones, over 85% being singletons. Donors, without exception, were Caucasian adults residing in Nashville, Tennessee. Specimen: naive CD4+ T cells sorted from blood. The subset is: CD45RA+ positively selected. The chain links TRBV5-4 to TRBJ1-2; D might be TRBD1 (5 bases). This sequence was found in a man aged 18-30 years in good health. The CDR3 loop is CASSPAGFGRVGYGYTF. The CDR3 bases are TGTGCCAGCAGCCCCGCAGGGTTCGGCAGGGTAGGGTATGGCTACACCTTC.